What follows is one T cell receptor (beta chain) and its context. Germline V gene sequence: CDR1 SGHTA, CDR2 FQGNSA. The CDR3 totals 14 residues. Trimming left V 5 bases short and J 1 base short, with 11 bases between. This sample was included in a study of blood T cell repertoires in COVID-19. The protocol was immunoSEQ multiplex PCR, while the TCRdb copy is restricted to in-frame clones and leaves out a portion. The data hold roughly 190,000 clones, with 75% to 90% observed a single time. This receptor was obtained from a woman aged 60-75 years with acute or convalescent COVID-19. The sample comprised peripheral blood. The V gene is TRBV7-2, the J gene TRBJ1-1; the D gene is possibly TRBD1 (6 bases). CDR3 region: CASSPQTGNTEAFF. The CDR3 region has the DNA TGTGCCAGCAGCCCCCAGACAGGGAACACTGAAGCTTTCTTT.